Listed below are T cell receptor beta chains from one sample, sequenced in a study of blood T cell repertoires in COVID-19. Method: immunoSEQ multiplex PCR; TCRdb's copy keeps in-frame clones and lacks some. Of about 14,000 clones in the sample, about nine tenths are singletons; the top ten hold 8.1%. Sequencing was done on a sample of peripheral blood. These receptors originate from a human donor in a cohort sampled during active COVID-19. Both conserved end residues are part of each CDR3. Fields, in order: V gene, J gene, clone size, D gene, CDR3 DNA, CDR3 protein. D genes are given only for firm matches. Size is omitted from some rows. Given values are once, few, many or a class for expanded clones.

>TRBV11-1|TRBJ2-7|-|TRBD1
TGTGCCAGCAGCCAGGGACAGATGTCCTCCTACGAGCAGTACTTC
CASSQGQMSSYEQYF
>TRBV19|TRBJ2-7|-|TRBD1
TGTGCCAGTAGTCCAACCGGGACAGGGCCCCCCTACGAGCAGTACTTC
CASSPTGTGPPYEQYF
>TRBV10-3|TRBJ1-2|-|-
TGTGCCATCAGTGGTGGACAGGGCTACACCTTC
CAISGGQGYTF
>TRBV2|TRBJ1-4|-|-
TGTGCCAGCAGGCCCACAGGGTCCACTAATGAAAAACTGTTTTTT
CASRPTGSTNEKLFF
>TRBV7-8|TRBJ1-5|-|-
TGTGCCAGCAGCTCAAGTCGGGAGGGCTTTAGCAATCAGCCCCAGCATTTT
CASSSSREGFSNQPQHF
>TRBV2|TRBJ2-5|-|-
TGTGCCAGCAACCAGGGGCGGTCGGAGACCCAGTACTTC
CASNQGRSETQYF
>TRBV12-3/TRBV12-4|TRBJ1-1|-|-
TGTGCCAGCAGCGCGCAGGGGAACACTGAAGCTTTCTTT
CASSAQGNTEAFF
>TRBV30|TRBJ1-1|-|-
TGTGCCTGGACCAGGACATTGAACACTGAAGCTTTCTTT
CAWTRTLNTEAFF
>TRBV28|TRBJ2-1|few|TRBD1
TGTGCCAGCAGTTTAGGGACAGGGGCTTACAATGAGCAGTTCTTC
CASSLGTGAYNEQFF
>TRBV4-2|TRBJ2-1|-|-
TGTGCCAGCAGCCAAGAACAAGGGGCGACTGAGCAGTTCTTC
CASSQEQGATEQFF
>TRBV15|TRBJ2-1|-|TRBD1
TGTGCCACCAGCAGGGGGCTCCAGGGGGCAGACGGCTACAATGAGCAGTTCTTC
CATSRGLQGADGYNEQFF
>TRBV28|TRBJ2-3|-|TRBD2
TGTGCCAGCAGTTTAGCGGGAGTTAGCACAGATACGCAGTATTTT
CASSLAGVSTDTQYF
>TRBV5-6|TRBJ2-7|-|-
TGTGCCAGCTCGATGGCCGGCGCGGTCTACGAGCAGTACTTC
CASSMAGAVYEQYF
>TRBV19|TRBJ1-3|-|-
TGTGCCAGTATTTCGGGGGGCTCCGGAAACACCATATATTTT
CASISGGSGNTIYF
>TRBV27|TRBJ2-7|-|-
TGTGCCAGCAGTTCCACGACTAGCTCCTACGAGCAGTACTTC
CASSSTTSSYEQYF
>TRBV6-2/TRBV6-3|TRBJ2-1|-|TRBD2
TGTGCCAGCAGTAAATCCGGGACTAGCGGGGGGAACTACAATGAGCAGTTCTTC
CASSKSGTSGGNYNEQFF
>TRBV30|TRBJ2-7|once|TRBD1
TGTGCCTGGGGGACAGGAGCTTCCTACGAGCAGTACTTC
CAWGTGASYEQYF
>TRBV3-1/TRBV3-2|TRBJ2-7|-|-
TGTGCCAGCAGCCAAGATCGTGCGGGCGGGCAGTACTTC
CASSQDRAGGQYF
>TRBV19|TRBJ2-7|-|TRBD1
TGTGCCAGTAGTAACGGACAGGGGGCGGGCGGGGCGCACTACGAGCAGTACTTC
CASSNGQGAGGAHYEQYF
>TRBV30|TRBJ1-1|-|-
TGTGCCTGGACCCACAGGGAGAACACTGAAGCTTTCTTT
CAWTHRENTEAFF
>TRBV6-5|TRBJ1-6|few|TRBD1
TGTGCCAGCAGTTACCCGGGACAGAATTCACCCCTCCACTTT
CASSYPGQNSPLHF
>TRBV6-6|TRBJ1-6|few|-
TGTGCCGGGCGATCTTCCGGGACACGGAATTCACCCCTCCACTTT
CAGRSSGTRNSPLHF
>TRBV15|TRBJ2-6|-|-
TGTGCCACCAGCAGGGTCCGAGAGACTGGGGCCAACGTCCTGACTTTC
CATSRVRETGANVLTF
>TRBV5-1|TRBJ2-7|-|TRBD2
TGCGCCAGCAGCTTGGAGGGAGGGCCCCCCTCCTACGAGCAGTACTTC
CASSLEGGPPSYEQYF
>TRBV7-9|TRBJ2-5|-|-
TGTGCCAGCAGCTCCTCTAGCGAGACCCAGTACTTC
CASSSSSETQYF
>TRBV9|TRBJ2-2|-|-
TGTGCCAGCAGCGCACAGCCGAACACCGGGGAGCTGTTTTTT
CASSAQPNTGELFF
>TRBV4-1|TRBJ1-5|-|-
TGCGCCAGCAGCCAAGGGCAGGGGAATAGCAATCAGCCCCAGCATTTT
CASSQGQGNSNQPQHF
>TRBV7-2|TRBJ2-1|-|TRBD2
TGTGCCAGCAGGACGGGACTAGCGGTATACAATGAGCAGTTCTTC
CASRTGLAVYNEQFF
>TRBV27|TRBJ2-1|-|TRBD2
TGTGCCAGCAGTTCCGGGACTAGCGGGCTTGGTGAGCAGTTCTTC
CASSSGTSGLGEQFF
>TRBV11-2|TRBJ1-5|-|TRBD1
TGTGCCAGCAGCCCAGGACAGGGGAGTCAGCCCCAGCATTTT
CASSPGQGSQPQHF
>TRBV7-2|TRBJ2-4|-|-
TGTGCCAGCAGCTCCTTGGGGGCTGGGAACATTCAGTACTTC
CASSSLGAGNIQYF
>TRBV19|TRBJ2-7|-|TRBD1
TGTGCCAGTAGTATGGAAGCCGGGACAGGGAACCCCTACGAGCAGTACTTC
CASSMEAGTGNPYEQYF
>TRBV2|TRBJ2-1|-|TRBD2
TGTGCCAGCAGTGCAGCTAGCGGGGGGCCAAATTACAATGAGCAGTTCTTC
CASSAASGGPNYNEQFF
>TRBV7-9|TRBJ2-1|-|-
TGTGCCAGCAGCCCCCAAACTAGCAATGAGCAGTTCTTC
CASSPQTSNEQFF
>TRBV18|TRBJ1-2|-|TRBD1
TGTGCCAGCTCACCCCTCGGGACAGGGGGCCGGCGGGACTATGGCTACACCTTC
CASSPLGTGGRRDYGYTF
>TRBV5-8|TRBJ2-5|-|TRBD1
TGTGCCAGCAGACAGGACAGGGACCAAGAGACCCAGTACTTC
CASRQDRDQETQYF
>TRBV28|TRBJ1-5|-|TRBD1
TGTGCCAGCAGTTCTGGGACAGGGCTTCAGCCCCAGCATTTT
CASSSGTGLQPQHF
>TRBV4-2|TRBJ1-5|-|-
TGTGCCAGCAGCTCCGGACTGGGCAATCAGCCCCAGCATTTT
CASSSGLGNQPQHF
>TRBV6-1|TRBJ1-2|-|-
TGTGCCAGCAGTGAAGCGCGCAGGGACTATGGCTACACCTTC
CASSEARRDYGYTF
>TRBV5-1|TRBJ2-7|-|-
TGCGCCAGCAGCTTGGTACCGGGATCCTACGAGCAGTACTTC
CASSLVPGSYEQYF
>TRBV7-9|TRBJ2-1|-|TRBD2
TGTGCCAGCAGCTTAGCGCTCGGCGGACTAGCGGGAACCAATGAGCAGTTCTTC
CASSLALGGLAGTNEQFF
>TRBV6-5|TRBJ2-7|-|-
TGTGCCAGCAGTACCGAGGGCCCTGCCAAGCAGTACTTC
CASSTEGPAKQYF
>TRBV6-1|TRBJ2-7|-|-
TGTGCCAGCAGTGAATCCAGGGGAAAAACCTACGAGCAGTACTTC
CASSESRGKTYEQYF